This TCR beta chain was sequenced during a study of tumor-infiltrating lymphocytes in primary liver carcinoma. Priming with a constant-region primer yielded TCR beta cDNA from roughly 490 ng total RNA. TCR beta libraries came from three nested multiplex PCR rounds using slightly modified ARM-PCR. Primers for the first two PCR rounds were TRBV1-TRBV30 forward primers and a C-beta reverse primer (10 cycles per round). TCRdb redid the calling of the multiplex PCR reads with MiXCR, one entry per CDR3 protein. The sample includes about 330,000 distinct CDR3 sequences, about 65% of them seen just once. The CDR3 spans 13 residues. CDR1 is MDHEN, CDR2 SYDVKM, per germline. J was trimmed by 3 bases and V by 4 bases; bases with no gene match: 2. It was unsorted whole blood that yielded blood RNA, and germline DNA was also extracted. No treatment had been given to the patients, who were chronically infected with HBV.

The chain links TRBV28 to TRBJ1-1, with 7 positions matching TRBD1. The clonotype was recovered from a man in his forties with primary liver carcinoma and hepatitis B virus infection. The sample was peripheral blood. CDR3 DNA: TGTGCCAGCAGTTATCAGGGGGACACTGAAGCTTTCTTT. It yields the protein CASSYQGDTEAFF.